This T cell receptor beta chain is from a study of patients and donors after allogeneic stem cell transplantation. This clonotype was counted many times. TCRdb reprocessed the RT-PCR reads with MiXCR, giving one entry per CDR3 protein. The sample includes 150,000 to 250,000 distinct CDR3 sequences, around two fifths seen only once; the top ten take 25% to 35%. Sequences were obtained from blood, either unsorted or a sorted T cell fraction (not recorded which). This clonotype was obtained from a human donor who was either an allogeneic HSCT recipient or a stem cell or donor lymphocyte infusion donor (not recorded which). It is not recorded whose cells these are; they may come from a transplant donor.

The CDR3 here is CASSSLGGSSYNEQFF. The CDR3 DNA follows: TGTGCCAGCAGTTCCTTGGGCGGGAGCTCCTACAATGAGCAGTTCTTC. The rearrangement links TRBV6-6 to TRBJ2-1; 7 nucleotides line up with TRBD2. Germline V gives CDR1 MNHNY, CDR2 SVGAGI (reference sequence). V trimming: 4 bases; J trimming: 0 bases; junction bases outside the gene matches: 6. This CDR3 has 16 amino acids.